This entry lists 6 T cell receptor beta chains sequenced from one sample in a study of cytotoxic CD8 clonotypes in ibrutinib-treated CLL. Clones were read by immunoSEQ multiplex PCR, and TCRdb kept only the in-frame ones, dropping some. Found here are under 300,000 clones, about 72% of them singletons; the top ten hold about 5.3%. The sample consisted of PBMCs, taken at disease progression, from a patient treated with ibrutinib. The receptors here all came from a human donor with chronic lymphocytic leukemia.

The V gene is TRBV10-3, the J gene TRBJ2-5; a weak D match, TRBD2 (6 bases). The V gene's germline CDR1 is ENHRY and CDR2 SYGVKD. The CDR3 runs to 16 residues. V was cut by 4 bases and J by 1 base, with 16 bases left in between. The CDR3 reads CAISGGFSGTQETQYF. DNA for the CDR3: TGTGCCATCAGTGGGGGGTTTAGCGGAACCCAAGAGACCCAGTACTTC.

This clone has just one count. The sample holds other DNA sequences that translate to the same CDR3. This chain joins TRBV6-5 and TRBJ1-2, with 7 bases fitting TRBD1. The CDR3 has 13 residues. In germline, CDR1 is MNHEY, CDR2 SVGAGI. J was trimmed by 1 base and V by 5 bases; bases with no gene match: 1. The CDR3 here is CASSRQGNYGYTF. The CDR3 coding sequence is TGTGCCAGCAGTCGACAGGGTAACTATGGCTACACCTTC.

This chain links TRBV11-2 with TRBJ2-1; unclear D gene. Deletions cut 5 bases from V and 9 bases from J, with 17 bases between. The germline V gene has CDR1 SGHAT and CDR2 FQNNGV. The CDR3 is 14 residues long. The CDR3 DNA follows: TGTGCCAGCAGCACTCGGTCGGGTTTTGTTGAGCAGTTCTTC. It encodes CASSTRSGFVEQFF.

This chain uses TRBV7-7 with TRBJ2-7, with 11 bases identical to TRBD1. Unmatched junction bases numbered 11, after V lost 1 base and J lost 3 bases. Germline CDR1 is SSHAT and CDR2 is FNYEAQ (reference sequence). CDR3 length: 18 amino acids. CDR3 DNA sequence: TGTGCCAGCAGCTTAGGGGCTTGGGCGGGGACAGGGGGCTACGAGCAGTACTTC. Protein product: CASSLGAWAGTGGYEQYF.

This clone occurred once. V and J are TRBV29-1 and TRBJ2-1; TRBD2 matches at 9 bases. Looked up from germline, CDR1 is SQVTM and CDR2 is ANQGSEA. The CDR3 extends over 13 amino acids. Germline trimming cut 4 bases from V and 2 bases from J; bases unmatched to any gene: 0. The CDR3 sequence: CSVGGRAYNEQFF. CDR3 bases: TGCAGCGTTGGCGGGAGGGCCTACAATGAGCAGTTCTTC.

V gene TRBV5-4 combines with J gene TRBJ2-5; 15 nucleotides line up with TRBD2. The V and J ends lost 4 bases and 5 bases, in that order; junction bases with no gene match: 3. Germline V gene data show CDR1 as SGHNT and CDR2 as YYREEE (reference sequence). The CDR3 runs 15 residues. The CDR3 nucleotides read TGTGCCAGCAGCCCAGGACTAGCGGGGGGGGAGACCCAGTACTTC. It encodes CASSPGLAGGETQYF.